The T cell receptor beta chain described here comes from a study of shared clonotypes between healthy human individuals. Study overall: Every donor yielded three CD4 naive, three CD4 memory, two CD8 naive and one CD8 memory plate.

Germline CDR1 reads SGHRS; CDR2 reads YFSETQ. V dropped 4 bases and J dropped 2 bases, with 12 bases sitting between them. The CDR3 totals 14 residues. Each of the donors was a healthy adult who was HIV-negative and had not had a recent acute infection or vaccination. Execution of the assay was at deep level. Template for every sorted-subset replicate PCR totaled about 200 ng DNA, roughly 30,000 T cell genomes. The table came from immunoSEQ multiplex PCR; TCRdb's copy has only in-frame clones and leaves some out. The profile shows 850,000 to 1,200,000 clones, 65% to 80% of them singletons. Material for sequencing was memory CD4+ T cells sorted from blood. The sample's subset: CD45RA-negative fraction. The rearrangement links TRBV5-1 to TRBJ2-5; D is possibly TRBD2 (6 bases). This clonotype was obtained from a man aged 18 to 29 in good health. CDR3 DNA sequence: TGCGCCAGCAGCCCCAGCGGGCAGCAAGAGACCCAGTACTTC. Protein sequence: CASSPSGQQETQYF.